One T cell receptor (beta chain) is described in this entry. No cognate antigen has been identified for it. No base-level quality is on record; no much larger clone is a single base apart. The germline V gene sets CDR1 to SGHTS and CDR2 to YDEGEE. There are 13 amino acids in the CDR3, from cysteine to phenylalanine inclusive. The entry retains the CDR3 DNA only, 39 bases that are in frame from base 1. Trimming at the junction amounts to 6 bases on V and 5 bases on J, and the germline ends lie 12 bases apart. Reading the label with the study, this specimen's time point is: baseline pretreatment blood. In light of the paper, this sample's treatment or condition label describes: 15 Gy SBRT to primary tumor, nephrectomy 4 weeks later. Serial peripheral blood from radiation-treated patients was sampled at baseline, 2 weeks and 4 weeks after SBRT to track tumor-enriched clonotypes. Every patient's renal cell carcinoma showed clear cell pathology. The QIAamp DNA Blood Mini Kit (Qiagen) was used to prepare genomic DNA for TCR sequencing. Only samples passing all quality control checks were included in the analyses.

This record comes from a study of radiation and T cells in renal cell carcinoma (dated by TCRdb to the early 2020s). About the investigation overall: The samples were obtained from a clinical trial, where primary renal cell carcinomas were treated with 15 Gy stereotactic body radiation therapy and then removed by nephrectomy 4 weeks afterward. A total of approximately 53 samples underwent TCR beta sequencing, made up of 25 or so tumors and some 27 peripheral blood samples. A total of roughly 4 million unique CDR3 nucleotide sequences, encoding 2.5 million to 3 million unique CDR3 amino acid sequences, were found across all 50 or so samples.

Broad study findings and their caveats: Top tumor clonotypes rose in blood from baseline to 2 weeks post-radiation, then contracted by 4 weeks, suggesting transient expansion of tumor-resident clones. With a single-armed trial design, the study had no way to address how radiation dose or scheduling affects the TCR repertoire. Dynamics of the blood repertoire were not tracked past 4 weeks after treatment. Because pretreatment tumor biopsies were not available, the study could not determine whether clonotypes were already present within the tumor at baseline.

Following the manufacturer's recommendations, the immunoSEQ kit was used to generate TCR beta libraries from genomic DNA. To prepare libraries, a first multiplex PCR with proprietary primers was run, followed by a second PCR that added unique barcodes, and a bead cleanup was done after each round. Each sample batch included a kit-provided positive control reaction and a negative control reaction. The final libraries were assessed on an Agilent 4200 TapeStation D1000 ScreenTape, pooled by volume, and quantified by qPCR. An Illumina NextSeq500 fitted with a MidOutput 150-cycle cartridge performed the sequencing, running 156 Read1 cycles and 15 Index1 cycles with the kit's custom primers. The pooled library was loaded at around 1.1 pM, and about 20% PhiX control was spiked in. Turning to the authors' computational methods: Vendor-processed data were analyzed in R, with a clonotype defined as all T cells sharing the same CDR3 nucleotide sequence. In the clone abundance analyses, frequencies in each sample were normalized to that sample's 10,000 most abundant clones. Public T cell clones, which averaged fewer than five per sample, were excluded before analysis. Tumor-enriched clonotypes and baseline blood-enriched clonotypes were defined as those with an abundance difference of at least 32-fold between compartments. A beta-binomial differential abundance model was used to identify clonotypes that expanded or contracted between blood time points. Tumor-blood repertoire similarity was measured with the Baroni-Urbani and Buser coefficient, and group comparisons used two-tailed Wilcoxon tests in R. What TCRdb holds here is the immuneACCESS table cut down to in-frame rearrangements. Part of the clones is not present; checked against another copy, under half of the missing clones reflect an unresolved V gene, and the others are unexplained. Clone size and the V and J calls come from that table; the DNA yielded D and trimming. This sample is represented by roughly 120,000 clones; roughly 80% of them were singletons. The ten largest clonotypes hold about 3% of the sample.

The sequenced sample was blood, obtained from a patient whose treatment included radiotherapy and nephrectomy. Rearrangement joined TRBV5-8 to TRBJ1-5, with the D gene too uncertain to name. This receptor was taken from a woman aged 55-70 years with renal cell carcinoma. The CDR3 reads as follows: CASNDLSDQPQHF. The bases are TGTGCCAGCAACGACCTAAGCGATCAGCCCCAGCATTTT.